This T cell receptor (beta chain) was sequenced in a study of response to subunit inactivated influenza vaccine. Germline lookup yields CDR1 MNHEY and CDR2 SVGEGT. The CDR3 runs to 14 residues. V was cut by 5 bases and J by 0 bases, with 9 bases left in between. Worth noting for this clonotype: Its specificity is not known.

MiXCR, applied by TCRdb to the RT-PCR reads, yields one record per CDR3 protein. The table lists fewer than 400,000 distinct CDR3 sequences, around a fifth of them singletons. Findings and caveats of the study: A suggestion made by the authors is that each seasonal influenza vaccination recruits few new T cells.

This chain uses TRBV6-2 or TRBV6-3 with TRBJ2-3; no clear D. This TCR was sampled from a man aged 45 to 75 who received an inactivated influenza vaccine. The sequencing here drew on PBMCs from blood, taken less than 22 months after vaccination. The CDR3 protein is CASSRTASTDTQYF. DNA for the CDR3: TGTGCCAGCAGTCGAACGGCTAGCACAGATACGCAGTATTTT.